This T cell receptor beta chain was captured by sequencing in a study of blood T cell repertoires in COVID-19. Study-level background: Material from acute and convalescent COVID-19 was sourced from the United States, Italy and Spain.

From germline, CDR1 is SGHAT and CDR2 FQDESV (reference sequence). With 5 bases clipped from V and 1 base from J, the junction kept 6 bases outside the gene matches. The CDR3 loop spans 16 amino acids. Repertoires were generated with immunoSEQ multiplex PCR, while TCRdb's copy carries only in-frame clones and drops some. The sample shows 200,000 to 300,000 clones, 81% of them seen only once. The receptor was isolated from a woman of 80 years or more with acute or convalescent COVID-19. The V call is TRBV11-1, the J call TRBJ1-2; 11 bases are shared with TRBD1. Material for sequencing was peripheral blood. The CDR3 DNA sequence: TGTGCCAGCAGCGCTGGACAGGGGGCCCTTAACTATGGCTACACCTTC. Its translation: CASSAGQGALNYGYTF.